This is a list of T cell receptor beta chains from one sample in a study of T cells in Graves' hyperthyroidism and ophthalmopathy. TCRdb re-called the multiplex PCR reads through MiXCR, storing one row per CDR3 protein. The table includes more than 550,000 distinct CDR3 sequences, around 20% detected once. Sequencing was performed on blood. These receptor sequences come from a woman between 50 and 59 years old with Graves' hyperthyroidism that later progressed to Graves' ophthalmopathy. Both conserved end residues are part of each CDR3. Fields, in order: J gene, D gene, clone size, V gene, CDR3 DNA, CDR3 protein. A D gene is named only where the DNA matches it firmly. A row's size may be missing; if present it is once, few, many or a size class.

TRBJ2-1 | TRBD1 | many | TRBV6-2/TRBV6-3 | TGTGCCAGCAGTTTTACTACAGGGGGCAATGAGCAGTTCTTC | CASSFTTGGNEQFF
TRBJ2-5 | TRBD2 | - | TRBV27 | TGTGCCAGCAGTTTATCGAGCGGGGAGGCCCAAGAGACCCAGTACTTC | CASSLSSGEAQETQYF
TRBJ2-2 | - | few | TRBV5-1 | TGCGCCAGCAGCTTGAGGACCTCTAGGGACACCGGGGAGCTGTTTTTT | CASSLRTSRDTGELFF
TRBJ1-5 | - | many | TRBV30 | TGTGCCTGGAGTGTAGGGGGAGTTCAGCCCCAGCATTTT | CAWSVGGVQPQHF
TRBJ2-3 | - | many | TRBV11-1 | TGTGCCAGCAGCTTACCGAGGGCTGGTTCGGATACGCAGTATTTT | CASSLPRAGSDTQYF
TRBJ2-7 | TRBD1 | many | TRBV6-1 | TGTGCCAGCAGTAGGACAGGAACCTACGAGCAGTACTTC | CASSRTGTYEQYF
TRBJ1-3 | - | many | TRBV18 | TGTGCCAGCTCACTAGCCCCCGCGACAGACATTGGAAACACCATATATTTT | CASSLAPATDIGNTIYF
TRBJ2-2 | TRBD2 | few | TRBV5-4 | TGTGCCAGCAGCTTCACGGGAGGCACCGGGGAGCTGTTTTTT | CASSFTGGTGELFF
TRBJ2-3 | - | many | TRBV12-3/TRBV12-4 | TGTGCCAGCAGTTTAATCGGGGGCACAGATACGCAGTATTTT | CASSLIGGTDTQYF
TRBJ2-2 | TRBD2 | few | TRBV7-6 | TGTGCCAGCAGCACCCCGGGGGCGGGGGGGCCCTTTGTCGACACCGGGGAGCTGTTTTTT | CASSTPGAGGPFVDTGELFF
TRBJ2-5 | - | - | TRBV7-3 | TGTGCCAGCAGCTTACAGAGAACGAGCCAAGAGACCCAGTACTTC | CASSLQRTSQETQYF